This TCR beta chain was captured in a study of T cell repertoires in cytomegalovirus infection. About the study: Based on public TCR beta signatures, there were indications of CMV infection and of a matching HLA type. Findings and limits, study-wide: Using cumulative public TCR beta family frequency, the authors identified those who carried CMV together with the relevant HLA. The study found HLA-C-restricted CMV-specific TCR beta clonotypes dominating the ex vivo response.

CDR1 is DFQATT and CDR2 is SNEGSKA in the germline V gene (reference sequence). Trimming pared 0 bases from V and 0 bases from J, leaving 15 bases between. This CDR3 has 17 amino acids. From the reads, TCRdb called clonotypes with MiXCR, one entry per CDR3 protein. There are about 490,000 distinct CDR3 sequences in the sample; approximately 15% occur only once, and 20% to 30% lies in the top ten. This clonotype was detected only a few times. The antigen remains unidentified. Input material: CD8+ T cells from PBMCs. The rearrangement uses TRBV20-1 and TRBJ1-5; D remains ambiguous. The sequence came from a human donor in good health (CMV status not recorded). Some clones in this sample may be carry-over from other donors' samples. CDR3 nucleotide sequence: TGCAGTGCTAGAGATTACCTCGGGTCCAATAGCAATCAGCCCCAGCATTTT. Protein product: CSARDYLGSNSNQPQHF.